Each of the 28 T cell receptor beta chains below was sequenced from the same sample in a study of cytomegalovirus exposure and HLA in healthy donors. Vbeta (60) and Jbeta (13) primers were used in the PCR. TCRdb's table, derived via immunoSEQ multiplex PCR, lists solely in-frame clones and lacks some. The sample contains 280,000 or so clones, roughly 90% of which appear only once. The specimen was PBMCs. The receptors were sampled from a woman aged 18-29 years in good health and CMV-seronegative.

This chain connects TRBV7-9 to TRBJ1-2; the match to TRBD1 covers 7 bases. Per germline, CDR1 SEHNR and CDR2 FQNEAQ (reference sequence). With 2 bases clipped from V and 14 bases from J, the junction kept 8 bases outside the gene matches. The CDR3 consists of 12 residues. CDR3 in DNA: TGTGCCAGCAGCTTAACGGCCGACAGGGCTACCTTC. Amino acids: CASSLTADRATF.

This clone was observed a few times. The same CDR3 can be traced to other DNA sequences in this sample. The J gene is TRBJ2-5, the V gene TRBV2; 12 bases agree with TRBD2. Looked up from germline, CDR1 is SNHLY and CDR2 is FYNNEI. The CDR3 has 15 residues. Trimming at V came to 6 bases and at J to 4 bases, leaving 6 bases not matched to a gene. The CDR3 protein is CASRQTSGGRETQYF. CDR3 sequence (DNA): TGTGCCAGCAGGCAGACTAGCGGGGGAAGAGAGACCCAGTACTTC.

The chain couples TRBV9 to TRBJ2-1, with TRBD1 matching over 7 bases. Germline V gives CDR1 SGDLS, CDR2 YYNGEE. This CDR3 comprises 17 residues. V was pared by 1 base and J by 9 bases, with 16 bases of the junction left unmatched. CDR3 nucleotide sequence: TGTGCCAGCAGCGTAATGGGAGACAGGGTTCCCTCAGGTGAGCAGTTCTTC. Translated, it gives CASSVMGDRVPSGEQFF.

The V call is TRBV7-3, the J call TRBJ2-3; 9 nucleotides line up with TRBD1. The CDR3 has 14 amino acids. The germline CDR1 and CDR2 sequences are SGHTA and FQGTGA. V dropped 5 bases and J dropped 5; count of bases not matched to a gene: 5. CDR3 sequence reads: CASSPDRGVDTQYF. The CDR3 DNA is TGTGCCAGCAGCCCGGACAGGGGAGTAGATACGCAGTATTTT.

V gene TRBV19 combines with J gene TRBJ2-1, with a possible D match to TRBD1 (5 bases). This CDR3 region has 15 residues. Per the germline V gene, CDR1 is LNHDA and CDR2 is SQIVND (reference sequence). Trimming cost V 2 bases and J 7 bases, with 15 bases left between them. CDR3 DNA sequence: TGTGCCAGTAGTATATGGGGTCCCCCAGGGAATGAGCAGTTCTTC. It specifies CASSIWGPPGNEQFF.

The chain has TRBV6-4 and TRBJ2-1; the match to TRBD1 covers 8 bases. Germline V gives CDR1 MRHNA, CDR2 SNTAGT. With V trimmed by 3 bases and J by 10 bases, 8 bases remained unmatched. This CDR3 region has 14 residues. The CDR3 reads CASSERTGYREQFF. The CDR3 DNA reads as TGTGCCAGCAGTGAACGGACAGGGTATCGGGAGCAGTTCTTC.

The rearrangement joins TRBV4-1 to TRBJ2-3; 14 nucleotides match TRBD2. CDR3 length: 16 residues. From germline, CDR1 is MGHRA and CDR2 YSYEKL. The V segment lost 8 bases and the J segment 5 bases; nucleotides outside the gene matches: 9. Here the CDR3 reads CASRVGTSGGGDTQYF. The CDR3 bases are TGCGCCAGCCGAGTCGGGACTAGCGGGGGTGGAGATACGCAGTATTTT.

The CDR3 coding sequence is TGTGCCTGGAGTGCGGGGACAGGGAGACAGCCCCAGCATTTT. Translated: CAWSAGTGRQPQHF. The V gene is TRBV30, the J gene TRBJ1-5, with 9 bases that match TRBD1. CDR3 length: 14 amino acids. Per germline, CDR1 GTSNPN and CDR2 SVGIG (reference sequence). After removal of 1 base from V and 7 bases from J, the junction contained 5 bases not matched to a gene.

This clone was seen more than once but under ten times. The genes are TRBV5-1 and TRBJ2-1, with 13 nucleotides matching TRBD2. CDR3 length: 15 amino acids. Germline values: CDR1 SGHRS, CDR2 YFSETQ. V lost 5 bases and J lost 5; bases outside the gene matches: 4. The CDR3 coding sequence is TGCGCCAGCAGAGTGGGACTAGCGGGAAACAATGAGCAGTTCTTC. Protein sequence: CASRVGLAGNNEQFF.

V and J are TRBV18 and TRBJ2-7; D uncertain. Germline loops: CDR1 KGHSH, CDR2 LQKENI. Trimming stripped 9 bases from V and 6 bases from J, with 18 bases between. This CDR3 region has 13 residues. This CDR3 is CASFVMGSGEQYF. In nucleotides, the CDR3 is TGTGCCAGTTTCGTGATGGGTTCAGGCGAGCAGTACTTC.

The chain is built from TRBV7-9 and TRBJ1-2; tentatively, D is TRBD1 (5 bases). V was trimmed by 7 bases and J by 1 base, leaving 16 bases between them. CDR3 size: 15 residues. From germline, CDR1 is SEHNR and CDR2 FQNEAQ (reference sequence). The CDR3 protein is CASTPGGGINYGYTF. The CDR3 DNA reads TGTGCCAGCACCCCCGGGGGGGGGATTAACTATGGCTACACCTTC.

The CDR3: CASSSQENIQYF. The CDR3 nucleotides are TGTGCCAGTAGTAGCCAGGAAAACATTCAGTACTTC. The chain has TRBV19 and TRBJ2-4; D call uncertain. The germline V gene encodes CDR1 LNHDA and CDR2 SQIVND (reference sequence). This CDR3 region has 12 residues. V shed 4 bases and J shed 5 bases, with 6 bases lying between them.

J is TRBJ1-4 and V is TRBV29-1; 11 positions agree with TRBD1. From germline, CDR1 is SQVTM and CDR2 ANQGSEA. The V segment lost 6 bases and the J segment 1 base; nucleotides outside the gene matches: 1. This CDR3 has 14 residues. CDR3 region: CSVDRGRTNEKLFF. The CDR3 region has the DNA TGCAGCGTGGACAGGGGGCGAACTAATGAAAAACTGTTTTTT.

The chain links TRBV2 to TRBJ2-1; 9 bases line up with TRBD2. Germline-derived CDR1 and CDR2 are SNHLY and FYNNEI. V lost 10 bases, J lost 2 bases, and 6 bases stayed unmatched. This CDR3 is built from 14 residues. The CDR3 sequence is CAIDSGGAYNEQFF. As DNA, the CDR3 is TGTGCCATCGATAGCGGGGGAGCCTACAATGAGCAGTTCTTC.

This clone occurred once. The chain is built from TRBV10-3 and TRBJ2-3; TRBD1 agrees at 7 bases. CDR1 is ENHRY and CDR2 is SYGVKD in the germline V gene. CDR3 length: 14 amino acids. J was trimmed by 0 bases and V by 4 bases; bases with no gene match: 1. This chain's CDR3 is CAISVGQSTDTQYF. DNA of the CDR3: TGTGCCATCAGTGTGGGACAGAGCACAGATACGCAGTATTTT.

A single count supports this clone. This chain joins TRBV7-9 and TRBJ2-7, with TRBD1 identical over 7 bases. This CDR3 spans 17 amino acids. The ends lost 4 bases at V and 2 bases at J; junction bases unmatched: 14. Germline V lookup: CDR1 SEHNR, CDR2 FQNEAQ (reference sequence). CDR3 in DNA: TGTGCCAGCAGCTATTTGCCTGAACAGGGGCTGACCTACGAGCAGTACTTC. This translates into CASSYLPEQGLTYEQYF.

The V gene is TRBV23-1, the J gene TRBJ2-7; 7 bases fit TRBD1. TRBV23-1 is reported as an ORF; its role is uncertain. After removal of 3 bases from V and 0 bases from J, the junction contained 8 bases not matched to a gene. The CDR3 loop spans 16 amino acids. The CDR3 region has the DNA TGCGCCAGCAGTCAGCCTACAGGGGCCAACTCCTACGAGCAGTACTTC. As protein: CASSQPTGANSYEQYF.

This CDR3 reads CASTARLPAVWEQYF. The CDR3 DNA reads TGTGCCAGCACCGCCCGACTCCCCGCGGTATGGGAGCAGTACTTC. The J gene is TRBJ2-7, the V gene TRBV2; no clear D. The germline V and J ends were trimmed by 7 bases and 7 bases, with 23 bases remaining between them. The CDR3 length is 15 residues. Germline lookup yields CDR1 SNHLY and CDR2 FYNNEI.

The rearrangement links TRBV2 to TRBJ2-7, with TRBD2 as a possible D gene (6 bases). Per the germline V gene, CDR1 is SNHLY and CDR2 is FYNNEI. V gave up 8 bases and J gave up 0 bases, with 20 bases separating them. This CDR3 has 16 residues. The CDR3 bases are TGTGCCAGCGGGAGACCGGGACTTAAGAGCTCCTACGAGCAGTACTTC. Its translation is CASGRPGLKSSYEQYF.

V is TRBV5-1 and J is TRBJ2-5; no clear D. CDR3 size: 12 residues. V gave up 2 bases and J gave up 2 bases, with 4 bases separating them. Germline V lookup: CDR1 SGHRS, CDR2 YFSETQ. The CDR3 nucleotides are TGCGCCAGCAGCTTCCCTCAAGAGACCCAGTACTTC. Amino acid sequence: CASSFPQETQYF.

The V and J genes are TRBV14 and TRBJ2-7; the D gene is possibly TRBD2 (5 bases). CDR3 length: 17 amino acids. V lost 1 base and J 2 bases, leaving 18 bases between the germline ends. The germline CDR1 and CDR2 sequences are SGHDN and FVKESK. The CDR3 is CASSQVRSSGYPYEQYF. As DNA, the CDR3 is TGTGCCAGCAGCCAAGTTCGATCCTCGGGGTATCCCTACGAGCAGTACTTC.

The J gene is TRBJ2-5, the V gene TRBV7-9, with D tentatively TRBD1 (5 bases). This CDR3 has 14 residues. The ends were cut back, 2 bases at V and 2 bases at J, with 9 bases in the middle. The germline CDR1 and CDR2 sequences are SEHNR and FQNEAQ (reference sequence). CDR3 in amino acids: CASSLLTGQETQYF. The CDR3, as DNA: TGTGCCAGCAGCTTATTAACAGGACAAGAGACCCAGTACTTC.

The chain is built from TRBV10-3 and TRBJ2-4; a weak D match, TRBD1 (5 bases). V was shortened by 4 bases and J by 4 bases, with 11 bases between the two germline ends. Germline lookup yields CDR1 ENHRY and CDR2 SYGVKD. The CDR3 extends over 14 amino acids. CDR3 in amino acids: CAISATEAKNIQYF. In nucleotides, the CDR3 is TGTGCCATCAGTGCGACAGAAGCTAAAAACATTCAGTACTTC.

The chain links TRBV6-5 to TRBJ1-2, with 8 bases lining up with TRBD1. Germline V gene lookup returns CDR1 MNHEY and CDR2 SVGAGI. The CDR3 consists of 14 residues. Trimming took 6 bases from V and 5 from J; bases not matched to a gene: 8. The CDR3, as DNA: TGTGCCAGCAGGACCACAGGGGGTACTTATGGCTACACCTTC. As protein: CASRTTGGTYGYTF.

The V gene is TRBV6-5, the J gene TRBJ2-7; D is uncertain. With 6 bases removed from V and 3 bases from J, the gap between germline ends came to 18 bases. The CDR3 contains 15 residues. Germline CDR1 reads MNHEY; CDR2 reads SVGAGI. The CDR3 DNA reads as TGTGCCAGCAGCTTACGACCGACTCAAGGCTACGAGCAGTACTTC. This translates into CASSLRPTQGYEQYF.

This sequence joins TRBV10-3 and TRBJ1-1; D remains unclear. The CDR3 consists of 17 residues. The V end lost 1 base, the J end lost 0 bases, and 15 bases lay between the germline ends. In germline, CDR1 is ENHRY, CDR2 SYGVKD. The CDR3 DNA is TGTGCCATCAGTGAGTATCGAGGGATGGGGTTGAACACTGAAGCTTTCTTT. Protein: CAISEYRGMGLNTEAFF.

V usage is TRBV4-1 and J usage is TRBJ2-7, with TRBD2 matching 10 bases. Looked up from germline, CDR1 is MGHRA and CDR2 is YSYEKL. Trimming removed 0 bases from V and 0 bases from J; junction bases left unmatched: 17. The CDR3 spans 21 residues. CDR3 sequence reads: CASSQDSVGASGGYLSYEQYF. Here the CDR3 DNA reads TGCGCCAGCAGCCAAGATTCCGTTGGTGCTAGCGGGGGCTATCTCTCCTACGAGCAGTACTTC.

To note about this clone: The same CDR3 is also encoded by other DNA sequences in this sample. The chain recombines TRBV5-1 with TRBJ2-1, with TRBD1 matching over 7 bases. The germline V gene has CDR1 SGHRS and CDR2 YFSETQ. The CDR3 is 14 residues long. V gave up 0 bases and J gave up 3 bases; unmatched junction bases: 0. The CDR3 region has the DNA TGCGCCAGCAGCTTGGGACAGGGCTACAATGAGCAGTTCTTC. This codes for CASSLGQGYNEQFF.